The 27 T cell receptor beta chains given below trace back to one sample, sequenced in a study of T cell responses to AZD1222 COVID-19 vaccine. The protocol was immunoSEQ multiplex PCR, while the TCRdb copy is restricted to in-frame clones and leaves out a portion. This table has about 110,000 clones, approximately 88% appearing once. This specimen was peripheral blood, taken 28 days after the second AZD1222 dose. These receptor sequences come from an adult who received the AZD1222 COVID-19 vaccine.

J is TRBJ2-1 and V is TRBV9; 10 nucleotides match TRBD2. The ends lost 5 bases at V and 6 bases at J; junction bases unmatched: 8. The CDR3 loop spans 15 amino acids. Germline values: CDR1 SGDLS, CDR2 YYNGEE. In nucleotides, the CDR3 is TGTGCCAGCAGTCTTAGCGGGGGGCTTTTCAATGAGCAGTTCTTC. This sequence encodes CASSLSGGLFNEQFF. Based on the CDR3 plus reference TRBV9 and TRBJ2-1, the full variable domain is DSGVTQTPKHLITATGQRVTLRCSPRSGDLSVYWYQQSLDQGLQFLIQYYNGEERAKGNILERFSAQQFPDLHSELNLSSLELGDSALYFCASSLSGGLFNEQFFGPGTRLTVL.

This sequence joins TRBV6-5 and TRBJ2-7, with D possibly being TRBD2 (6 bases). The germline V gene encodes CDR1 MNHEY and CDR2 SVGAGI. Between the trimmed V and J ends, which lost 6 bases and 6 bases, there was a span of 15 bases. The CDR3 has 13 amino acids. The CDR3 bases are TGTGCCAGCAGAACCGGGGGTTTTGGCGAGCAGTACTTC. Amino acid sequence: CASRTGGFGEQYF.

This chain joins TRBV6-5 and TRBJ2-7; D unclear. The CDR3 is made up of 14 amino acids. V was cut by 2 bases and J by 0 bases, with 8 bases left in between. Germline CDR1 MNHEY, CDR2 SVGAGI. CDR3 nucleotides: TGTGCCAGCAGTTACGACATGTACTCCTACGAGCAGTACTTC. This gives the protein CASSYDMYSYEQYF.

The chain recombines TRBV30 with TRBJ1-6; 9 bases are a match to TRBD1. The germline gives CDR1 GTSNPN, CDR2 SVGIG (reference sequence). The CDR3 spans 16 residues. The V segment lost 2 bases and the J segment 9 bases; nucleotides outside the gene matches: 11. The CDR3 loop reads CAWSRTGVLRRSPLHF. The DNA of the CDR3 is TGTGCCTGGAGTAGGACAGGGGTTTTGCGGCGTTCACCCCTCCACTTT. The full variable domain, rest sourced from reference TRBV30 and TRBJ1-6, is SQTIHQWPATLVQPVGSPLSLECTVEGTSNPNLYWYRQAAGRGLQLLFYSVGIGQISSEVPQNLSASRPQDRQFILSSKKLLLSDSGFYLCAWSRTGVLRRSPLHFGNGTRLTVT.

The CDR3 DNA reads as TGTGCCAGTAGTAGGGGACAGACGTGGGATACGCAGTATTTT. The encoded protein is CASSRGQTWDTQYF. V usage is TRBV19 and J usage is TRBJ2-3; 7 bases map to TRBD1. Unmatched junction bases numbered 7, after V lost 4 bases and J lost 6 bases. The CDR3 contains 14 residues. Germline V CDR1 and CDR2: LNHDA, SQIVND (reference sequence).

This clone was recorded once. V usage is TRBV6-5 and J usage is TRBJ1-3, with D perhaps matching TRBD1 (5 bases). The V and J ends lost 4 bases and 4 bases respectively, with 17 bases between them. Germline values: CDR1 MNHEY, CDR2 SVGAGI. There are 16 residues in the CDR3. CDR3 residues: CASSSPQGGRGNTIYF. The CDR3 DNA sequence: TGTGCCAGCAGTTCACCTCAGGGAGGCAGGGGAAACACCATATATTTT.

The chain has TRBV9 and TRBJ2-3; the D is unclear. This CDR3 contains 12 residues. Germline CDR1 and CDR2: SGDLS and YYNGEE. The V end was cut by 3 bases, the J end by 2 bases, with 4 bases between. The CDR3 is CASSEATDTQYF. The CDR3 DNA reads TGTGCCAGCAGCGAGGCCACAGATACGCAGTATTTT.

The chain combines TRBV7-8 with TRBJ2-1; TRBD1 or TRBD2 may be the D gene (6 bases each). V gave up 4 bases and J gave up 2 bases, with 24 bases separating them. Germline CDR1 is SGHVS and CDR2 is FQNEAQ. This CDR3 is 19 amino acids long. The CDR3 DNA is TGTGCCAGCAGCTCCGGAGGCGCGAGGGGGGCTCTTGCCTACAATGAGCAGTTCTTC. This codes for CASSSGGARGALAYNEQFF.

The V gene is TRBV27, the J gene TRBJ2-7, with D possibly being TRBD1 or TRBD2 (5 bases each). The CDR3 consists of 13 residues. V lost 8 bases and J lost 2, with 13 bases in between. Germline CDR1 reads MNHEY; CDR2 reads SMNVEV (reference sequence). In DNA, the CDR3 is TGTGCCAGCCGTAGGGACGGCCCCTACGAGCAGTACTTC. Translation gives CASRRDGPYEQYF.

This clone was picked up one time. The chain couples TRBV27 to TRBJ2-3; D unclear. The V and J ends lost 6 bases and 2 bases respectively, with 6 bases between them. This CDR3 has 12 amino acids. Germline CDR1 reads MNHEY; CDR2 reads SMNVEV (reference sequence). CDR3 bases: TGTGCCAGCAGACGTGCCACAGATACGCAGTATTTT. This translates into CASRRATDTQYF.

The V call is TRBV4-3, the J call TRBJ2-3, with a weak D call TRBD2 (7 bases). V was shortened by 0 bases and J by 4 bases, with 17 bases between the two germline ends. The CDR3 is 17 amino acids. Germline V gives CDR1 LGHNA, CDR2 YSLEER. For the CDR3, the DNA is TGCGCCAGCAGCCAAGATATAGGGGGGGGGCCATCAGATACGCAGTATTTT. This codes for CASSQDIGGGPSDTQYF.

The chain combines TRBV6-6 with TRBJ2-1; D remains ambiguous. The CDR3 extends over 12 amino acids. Trimming cost V 4 bases and J 5 bases, with 6 bases left between them. Looked up from germline, CDR1 is MNHNY and CDR2 is SVGAGI (reference sequence). Here the CDR3 reads CASSLTNNEQFF. The DNA for the CDR3 is TGTGCCAGCAGTTTAACGAACAATGAGCAGTTCTTC.

V usage is TRBV27 and J usage is TRBJ1-6; TRBD1 matches 8 bases. The CDR3 is 15 residues long. The V gene end was trimmed by 2 bases and the J gene end by 9 bases; junction bases not matched to a gene: 6. Germline V gene sequence: CDR1 MNHEY, CDR2 SMNVEV (reference sequence). The CDR3 nucleotides read TGTGCCAGCAGTTTAGGCCAGGGGGCCTTTTCACCCCTCCACTTT. This sequence encodes CASSLGQGAFSPLHF.

V usage is TRBV10-3 and J usage is TRBJ2-7; TRBD1 might be the D (6 bases). The CDR3 runs to 13 residues. Trimming cost V 6 bases and J 6 bases, with 15 bases left between them. Germline V gives CDR1 ENHRY, CDR2 SYGVKD. CDR3 protein: CAISPDRGAEQYF. The CDR3 DNA sequence: TGTGCCATCAGCCCGGACAGAGGGGCCGAGCAGTACTTC.

The chain joins TRBV10-2 to TRBJ1-1; D unresolved. V lost 6 bases and J 1 base, leaving 9 bases between the germline ends. The CDR3 covers 13 residues. CDR1 is WSHSY and CDR2 is SAAADI in the germline V gene. DNA for the CDR3: TGCGCCAGCAGAAGTTCGGGGAACACTGAAGCTTTCTTT. Its protein product is CASRSSGNTEAFF.

This clone was observed a few times. The chain is built from TRBV18 and TRBJ1-3; D unclear. V lost 4 bases and J 2 bases, leaving 6 bases between the germline ends. The CDR3 has 13 amino acids. Germline CDR1 KGHSH, CDR2 LQKENI. In nucleotides, the CDR3 is TGTGCCAGCTCACGAGGTGCTGGAAACACCATATATTTT. Translated: CASSRGAGNTIYF.

The chain couples TRBV7-9 to TRBJ2-3; D call uncertain. Germline V gene sequence: CDR1 SEHNR, CDR2 FQNEAQ (reference sequence). Trimming pared 5 bases from V and 2 bases from J, leaving 17 bases between. The CDR3 contains 16 residues. CDR3 sequence: CASSDRVAAATDTQYF. In nucleotides, the CDR3 is TGTGCCAGCAGCGATAGGGTGGCAGCAGCCACAGATACGCAGTATTTT.

The rearrangement joins TRBV11-2 to TRBJ1-1; 7 bases map to TRBD1. Germline-derived CDR1 and CDR2 are SGHAT and FQNNGV. The CDR3 runs 15 residues. Unmatched junction bases numbered 5, after V lost 4 bases and J lost 0 bases. CDR3: CASSSQGGVNTEAFF. The CDR3 coding sequence is TGTGCCAGCAGCTCGCAGGGGGGGGTGAACACTGAAGCTTTCTTT.

CDR3 residues: CASSLPYPYGYTF. In nucleotides, the CDR3 is TGTGCCAGTAGCCTCCCCTACCCCTATGGCTACACCTTC. J is TRBJ1-2 and V is TRBV19; no firm D call. The V end was cut by 6 bases, the J end by 4 bases, with 12 bases between. The CDR3 runs 13 residues. CDR1 is LNHDA and CDR2 is SQIVND in the germline V gene (reference sequence). Full variable domain (missing parts from reference TRBV19 and TRBJ1-2): DGGITQSPKYLFRKEGQNVTLSCEQNLNHDAMYWYRQDPGQGLRLIYYSQIVNDFQKGDIAEGYSVSREKKESFPLTVTSAQKNPTAFYLCASSLPYPYGYTFGSGTRLTVV.

The gene calls are TRBV4-1 and TRBJ1-1, with D perhaps TRBD1 (5 bases). V lost 1 base and J lost 0, with 15 bases in between. The germline gives CDR1 MGHRA, CDR2 YSYEKL. This CDR3 contains 17 residues. In DNA, the CDR3 is TGCGCCAGCAGCCAAGGGGGGGTGGCAGGGATGAACACTGAAGCTTTCTTT. Translation: CASSQGGVAGMNTEAFF.

As regards this clone: An end of the junction does not agree with germline; a read error may underlie this. The chain carries TRBV25-1 and TRBJ2-1; 10 positions match TRBD2. There are 14 residues in the CDR3. Germline V lookup: CDR1 MGHDK, CDR2 SYGVNS. CDR3 sequence reads: CASSSPYVPGLAIF. In DNA, the CDR3 is TGTGCCAGCAGTTCCCCATATGTACCGGGACTAGCGATCTTC.

The J gene is TRBJ1-1, the V gene TRBV7-3, with 9 bases matching TRBD1. The germline CDR1 and CDR2 sequences are SGHTA and FQGTGA. This CDR3 region has 14 residues. The J segment lost 4 bases and the V segment lost 4 bases, leaving 4 bases of the junction unmatched. For the CDR3, the DNA is TGTGCCAGCAGCTCGACAGGGGGTACCACTGAAGCTTTCTTT. Translation gives CASSSTGGTTEAFF. The variable domain in full, with the rest retrieved from reference TRBV7-3 and TRBJ1-1, is GAGVSQTPSNKVTEKGKYVELRCDPISGHTALYWYRQSLGQGPEFLIYFQGTGAADDSGLPNDRFFAVRPEGSVSTLKIQRTERGDSAVYLCASSSTGGTTEAFFGQGTRLTVV.

This CDR3 reads CASSRGQGATDTQYF. CDR3 DNA: TGTGCCAGCAGCCGGGGACAGGGGGCCACAGATACGCAGTATTTT. This chain connects TRBV11-1 to TRBJ2-3, with 12 bases lining up with TRBD1. V shed 5 bases and J 2 bases; nucleotides not matched to a gene: 2. The CDR3 extends over 15 amino acids. The germline gives CDR1 SGHAT, CDR2 FQDESV (reference sequence).

V gene TRBV11-2 combines with J gene TRBJ1-2; 8 bases are shared with TRBD1. The germline V gene encodes CDR1 SGHAT and CDR2 FQNNGV. The length of the CDR3 is 15 residues. The J segment lost 4 bases and the V segment lost 3 bases, leaving 7 bases of the junction unmatched. The CDR3 sequence is CASSFSGGAPYGYTF. The DNA of the CDR3 is TGTGCCAGCAGCTTTTCAGGGGGCGCGCCCTATGGCTACACCTTC.

This sequence joins TRBV19 and TRBJ2-7; D remains unclear. Per the germline V gene, CDR1 is LNHDA and CDR2 is SQIVND (reference sequence). This CDR3 region has 14 residues. The germline V and J ends were trimmed by 5 bases and 4 bases, with 15 bases remaining between them. CDR3 region: CASSSLTLPYEQYF. CDR3 nucleotides: TGTGCCAGTAGTTCCCTTACCCTCCCTTACGAGCAGTACTTC.

Here the CDR3 reads CASRGDGHNEQFF. The CDR3 coding sequence is TGTGCCAGCCGAGGGGACGGACACAATGAGCAGTTCTTC. This rearrangement joins TRBV6-6 to TRBJ2-1, with D tentatively TRBD1 or TRBD2 (5 bases each). The germline V gene has CDR1 MNHNY and CDR2 SVGAGI (reference sequence). CDR3 length equals 13 residues. The germline V and J ends were trimmed by 8 bases and 5 bases, with 13 bases remaining between them.

This chain connects TRBV7-2 to TRBJ1-4; 7 nucleotides align to TRBD1. V gave up 8 bases and J gave up 6 bases; unmatched junction bases: 6. The CDR3 has 13 amino acids. Germline V CDR1 and CDR2: SGHTA, FQGNSA. CDR3 coding DNA: TGTGCCAGCTCGACAGGGATGGATGAAAAACTGTTTTTT. This translates into CASSTGMDEKLFF.